Presented here are 19 T cell receptor beta chains from one specimen sequenced in a study of cytomegalovirus exposure and HLA in healthy donors. 13 Jbeta primers and 60 Vbeta primers were used for the PCR. Some clones are missing from TCRdb's copy, which holds only in-frame ones; the method was immunoSEQ multiplex PCR. The sample includes over 65,000 clones, about 68% of them seen just once. The sequencing input was PBMCs. These receptors were taken from a woman in her 30s in good health and CMV-seropositive.

Turning to this clone: Distinct nucleotide sequences in the sample also encode this CDR3. The V and J genes are TRBV30 and TRBJ1-1; D gene unclear. The CDR3 runs to 11 residues. The germline V gene has CDR1 GTSNPN and CDR2 SVGIG (reference sequence). V lost 0 bases, J lost 7 bases, and 6 bases lay in between. CDR3: CAWSVRGEAFF. In nucleotides, the CDR3 is TGTGCCTGGAGTGTACGGGGTGAAGCTTTCTTT.

This chain's CDR3 is CASSPRGGTDEAFF. As DNA, the CDR3 is TGTGCCAGCAGCCCGAGGGGGGGGACCGATGAAGCTTTCTTT. V and J are TRBV11-2 and TRBJ1-1; weak D call: TRBD1 (6 bases). The CDR3 has 14 amino acids. V gave up 5 bases and J gave up 7 bases, with 17 bases separating them. CDR1 and CDR2 (germline): SGHAT, FQNNGV.

J is TRBJ2-2 and V is TRBV7-2; weak D call: TRBD2 (7 bases). Deletions cut 1 base from V and 6 bases from J, with 15 bases between. Per the germline V gene, CDR1 is SGHTA and CDR2 is FQGNSA. The CDR3 has 16 residues. Here the CDR3 reads CASSLEGRGLSGELFF. The CDR3 DNA follows: TGTGCCAGCAGCTTAGAAGGGCGGGGGCTTTCCGGGGAGCTGTTTTTT.

This chain joins TRBV27 and TRBJ1-1; TRBD1 aligns across 7 bases. The J segment lost 8 bases and the V segment lost 6 bases, leaving 12 bases of the junction unmatched. In germline, CDR1 is MNHEY, CDR2 SMNVEV (reference sequence). This CDR3 has 14 residues. CDR3 coding DNA: TGTGCCAGCAGGGGGATTGTGACAGGGCGGGAAGCTTTCTTT. This codes for CASRGIVTGREAFF.

V and J are TRBV14 and TRBJ1-1; D is possibly TRBD1 (6 bases). Germline values: CDR1 SGHDN, CDR2 FVKESK. The CDR3 sequence is 15 residues long. Trimming removed 4 bases at V and 0 bases at J, with 12 bases between. The CDR3 spells CASSPLRTVNTEAFF. DNA of the CDR3: TGTGCCAGCAGCCCCCTCCGGACAGTGAACACTGAAGCTTTCTTT.

J is TRBJ2-1 and V is TRBV29-1; 8 bases align to TRBD2. This CDR3 region has 13 residues. V was clipped by 5 bases and J by 4 bases; unmatched bases: 4. Germline V gene lookup returns CDR1 SQVTM and CDR2 ANQGSEA. CDR3 DNA sequence: TGCAGCGTTAATGAGCGGGGGTACAATGAGCAGTTCTTC. It yields the protein CSVNERGYNEQFF.

The chain is built from TRBV7-6 and TRBJ2-7; 7 bases are a match to TRBD1. Trimming removed 5 bases from V and 6 bases from J; junction bases left unmatched: 4. The CDR3 is 12 amino acids. CDR1 is SGHVS and CDR2 is FNYEAQ in the germline V gene. This chain's CDR3 is CASSRTGAEQYF. CDR3 nucleotides: TGTGCCAGCAGCCGAACAGGGGCCGAGCAGTACTTC.

In its sample, this clone was seen a few times. The rearrangement joins TRBV25-1 to TRBJ1-1, with 7 bases lining up with TRBD1. The V segment lost 4 bases and the J segment 4 bases; nucleotides outside the gene matches: 6. CDR1 and CDR2 from the germline V gene are MGHDK and SYGVNS. This CDR3 has 14 amino acids. CDR3 DNA: TGTGCCAGCAGTGGAGGACAGGCAAGCACTGAAGCTTTCTTT. Translated: CASSGGQASTEAFF.

V is TRBV19 and J is TRBJ2-3; 7 nucleotides match TRBD1. The CDR3 covers 16 residues. V lost 1 base to trimming and J lost 0 bases; unmatched junction nucleotides: 4. CDR1 is LNHDA and CDR2 is SQIVND in the germline V gene (reference sequence). The CDR3, as DNA: TGTGCCAGTAGTATAGGAGGGACAGCTAGCACAGATACGCAGTATTTT. As protein: CASSIGGTASTDTQYF. The whole variable domain, remainder taken from reference TRBV19 and TRBJ2-3, is DGGITQSPKYLFRKEGQNVTLSCEQNLNHDAMYWYRQDPGQGLRLIYYSQIVNDFQKGDIAEGYSVSREKKESFPLTVTSAQKNPTAFYLCASSIGGTASTDTQYFGPGTRLTVL.

V and J are TRBV7-9 and TRBJ2-2; 8 bases agree with TRBD2. Germline values: CDR1 SEHNR, CDR2 FQNEAQ (reference sequence). This CDR3 has 17 amino acids. The J segment lost 1 base and the V segment lost 5 bases, leaving 9 bases of the junction unmatched. DNA of the CDR3: TGTGCCAGCAGCCCCCCCTATAGCGGGATGAACACCGGGGAGCTGTTTTTT. Translating gives CASSPPYSGMNTGELFF.

This chain links TRBV5-3 with TRBJ2-1; TRBD2 matches 11 bases. TRBV5-3 is reported as an ORF; its role is uncertain. V was clipped by 4 bases and J by 6 bases; unmatched bases: 12. The CDR3 covers 17 residues. CDR3 sequence (DNA): TGTGCCAGAAGCGACGCTCCCACTAGCGGGAGAATCAATGAGCAGTTCTTC. Translating it yields CARSDAPTSGRINEQFF.

This sequence joins TRBV7-3 and TRBJ2-3; possible D gene TRBD1, 6 bases. This CDR3 is built from 15 residues. CDR1 is SGHTA and CDR2 is FQGTGA in the germline V gene. The V end lost 2 bases, the J end lost 1 base, and 10 bases lay between the germline ends. The CDR3 DNA reads TGTGCCAGCAGCTTAGGGGCAGGGGGCACAGATACGCAGTATTTT. Translation gives CASSLGAGGTDTQYF.

V is TRBV10-3 and J is TRBJ1-1, with TRBD1 matching over 8 bases. V was clipped by 7 bases and J by 3 bases; unmatched bases: 7. CDR3 length: 14 amino acids. Per the germline V gene, CDR1 is ENHRY and CDR2 is SYGVKD. CDR3 bases: TGTGCCATCACCAGGGACAGGACGGACACTGAAGCTTTCTTT. Its translation: CAITRDRTDTEAFF.

The rearrangement links TRBV25-1 to TRBJ2-6, with D unclear. The CDR3 extends over 10 amino acids. V was cut by 3 bases and J by 12 bases, with 3 bases left in between. Germline V gives CDR1 MGHDK, CDR2 SYGVNS. DNA for the CDR3: TGTGCCAGCAGTGACATCGTCCTGACTTTC. It specifies CASSDIVLTF.

The V gene is TRBV5-4, the J gene TRBJ1-1; D is undetermined. Germline CDR1 SGHNT, CDR2 YYREEE (reference sequence). The V gene lost 0 bases and the J gene lost 10 bases, with 10 bases spanning the gap. The CDR3 length is 12 residues. The CDR3 bases are TGTGCCAGCAGCTTGGCCATGGGAGTAGCTTTCTTT. Protein sequence: CASSLAMGVAFF.

The sample holds one count of this clone. This chain links TRBV6-5 with TRBJ2-3; no reliable D call. The V and J ends lost 0 bases and 2 bases respectively, with 9 bases between them. Germline V gene data show CDR1 as MNHEY and CDR2 as SVGAGI. This CDR3 is 15 amino acids long. CDR3 bases: TGTGCCAGCAGTTACTCCCGACTGACCACAGATACGCAGTATTTT. It translates to CASSYSRLTTDTQYF.

V gene TRBV10-3 combines with J gene TRBJ1-1; D is unresolved. In germline, CDR1 is ENHRY, CDR2 SYGVKD. The ends were cut back, 3 bases at V and 7 bases at J, with 9 bases in the middle. This CDR3 contains 12 residues. The CDR3 loop is CAISEYPGEAFF. In nucleotides, the CDR3 is TGTGCCATCAGTGAATATCCCGGTGAAGCTTTCTTT.

V is TRBV28 and J is TRBJ2-1, with 12 bases aligning to TRBD2. Trimming cost V 7 bases and J 7 bases; bases outside gene matches: 8. This CDR3 contains 15 residues. Germline V gene lookup returns CDR1 MDHEN and CDR2 SYDVKM. In DNA form, the CDR3 reads TGTGCCAGCAATCCGCTAGCGGGAGGGTCTAATGAGCAGTTCTTC. It is translated as CASNPLAGGSNEQFF. The variable domain in full, with the rest retrieved from reference TRBV28 and TRBJ2-1, is DVKVTQSSRYLVKRTGEKVFLECVQDMDHENMFWYRQDPGLGLRLIYFSYDVKMKEKGDIPEGYSVSREKKERFSLILESASTNQTSMYLCASNPLAGGSNEQFFGPGTRLTVL.

The chain uses TRBV29-1 and TRBJ2-4; weak D call: TRBD1 (5 bases). The germline CDR1 and CDR2 sequences are SQVTM and ANQGSEA. This CDR3 is 15 amino acids long. V was clipped by 4 bases and J by 7 bases, with 20 bases between them. This CDR3 is CSVAPIDRPGNIQYF. The DNA for the CDR3 is TGCAGCGTTGCGCCTATAGACAGACCTGGGAACATTCAGTACTTC.